This T cell receptor (beta chain) was profiled in a study of control samples from healthy donors and cancer patients. CDR3 length: 15 residues. V shed 5 bases and J 2 bases; nucleotides not matched to a gene: 8. Germline assignment: CDR1 MNHEY and CDR2 SMNVEV (reference sequence). The assay was immunoSEQ multiplex PCR, and TCRdb's table has in-frame clones only and misses some. Of around 100,000 clones in the sample, about 89% were seen once. This clone occurred once. The chain joins TRBV27 to TRBJ1-2; 7 bases align to TRBD1. This clonotype was obtained from a man aged 30 to 39 in good health. The specimen sequenced was blood. Written as DNA, the CDR3 is TGTGCCAGCAGTCCCAGTAAGACAGGGAACTATGGCTACACCTTC. This encodes CASSPSKTGNYGYTF.